This TCR beta chain is drawn from a study of early T cells in non-severe SARS-CoV-2 infection. Study context: The authors sequenced bulk RNA from unsorted whole blood, leaving chains unpaired. Study results and limitations: The study's VDJdb matching favored anti-spike CD8 responses and missed private and CD4 specificities.

Separate cDNA molecules each had unique molecular identifiers attached to them. TCRdb processed the 5' RACE reads anew with MiXCR; each CDR3 protein has one entry. The sample contains 85,000 to 100,000 distinct CDR3 sequences, less than 15% of which appear only once. This CDR3 is built from 16 residues. Germline-derived CDR1 and CDR2 are DFQATT and SNEGSKA (reference sequence). Trimming removed 6 bases from V and 0 bases from J, with 18 bases in between. Regarding this clonotype: What it binds is unknown.

The genes are TRBV20-1 and TRBJ2-1; maybe TRBD2 (5 bases). The source is an adult who was a healthcare worker with PCR-confirmed SARS-CoV-2 infection or an uninfected control (not recorded which). The specimen was whole blood. CDR3 DNA: TGCAGTGCACCTCCCTATAGCGCCAGCTCCTACAATGAGCAGTTCTTC. It specifies CSAPPYSASSYNEQFF.